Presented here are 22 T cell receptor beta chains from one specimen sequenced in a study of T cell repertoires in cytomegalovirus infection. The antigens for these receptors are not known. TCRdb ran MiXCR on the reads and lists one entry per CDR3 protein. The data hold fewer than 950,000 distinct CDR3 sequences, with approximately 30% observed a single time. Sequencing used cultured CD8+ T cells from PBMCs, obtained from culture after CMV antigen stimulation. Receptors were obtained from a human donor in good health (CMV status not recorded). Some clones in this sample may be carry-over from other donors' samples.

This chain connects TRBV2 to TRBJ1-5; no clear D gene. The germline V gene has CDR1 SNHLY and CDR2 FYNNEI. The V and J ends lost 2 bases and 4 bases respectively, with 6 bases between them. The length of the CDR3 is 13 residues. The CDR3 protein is CASSESGNQPQHF. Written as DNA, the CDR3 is TGTGCCAGCAGTGAAAGTGGAAATCAGCCCCAGCATTTT.

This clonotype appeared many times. The CDR3 here is CASSSLTSGAYNEQFF. CDR3 nucleotide sequence: TGTGCCAGCAGCTCCCTGACTAGCGGGGCTTACAATGAGCAGTTCTTC. The V call is TRBV7-8, the J call TRBJ2-1; 11 nucleotides line up with TRBD2. The V and J ends lost 4 bases and 4 bases, in that order; junction bases with no gene match: 6. This CDR3 is built from 16 residues. Looked up from germline, CDR1 is SGHVS and CDR2 is FQNEAQ.

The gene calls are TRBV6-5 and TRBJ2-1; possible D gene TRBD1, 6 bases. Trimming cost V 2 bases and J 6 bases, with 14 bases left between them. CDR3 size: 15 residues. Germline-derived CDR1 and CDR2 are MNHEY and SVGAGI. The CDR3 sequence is CASSYNGDNANEQFF. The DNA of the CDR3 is TGTGCCAGCAGTTACAATGGGGACAATGCCAATGAGCAGTTCTTC.

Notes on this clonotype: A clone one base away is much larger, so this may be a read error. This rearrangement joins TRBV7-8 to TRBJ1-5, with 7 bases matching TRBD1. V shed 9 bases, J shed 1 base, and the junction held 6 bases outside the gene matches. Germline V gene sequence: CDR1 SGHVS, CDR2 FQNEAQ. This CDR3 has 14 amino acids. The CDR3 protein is CASHRGLSNQPQHF. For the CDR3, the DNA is TGTGCCAGTCACAGGGGCCTCAGCAATCAGCCCCAGCATTTT.

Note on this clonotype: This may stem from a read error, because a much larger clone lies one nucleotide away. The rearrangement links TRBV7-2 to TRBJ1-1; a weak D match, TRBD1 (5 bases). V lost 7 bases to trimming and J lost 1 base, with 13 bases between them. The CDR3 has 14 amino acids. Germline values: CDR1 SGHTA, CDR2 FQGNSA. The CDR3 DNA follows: TGTGCCAGCAACTACAGGACGCCGAACACTGAAGCTTTCTTT. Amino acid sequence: CASNYRTPNTEAFF.

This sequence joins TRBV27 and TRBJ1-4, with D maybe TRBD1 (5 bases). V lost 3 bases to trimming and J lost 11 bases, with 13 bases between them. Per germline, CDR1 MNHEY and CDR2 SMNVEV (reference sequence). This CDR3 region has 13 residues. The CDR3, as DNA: TGTGCCAGCAGTTTTGGGGGACTAAAGAAACTGTTTTTT. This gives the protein CASSFGGLKKLFF.

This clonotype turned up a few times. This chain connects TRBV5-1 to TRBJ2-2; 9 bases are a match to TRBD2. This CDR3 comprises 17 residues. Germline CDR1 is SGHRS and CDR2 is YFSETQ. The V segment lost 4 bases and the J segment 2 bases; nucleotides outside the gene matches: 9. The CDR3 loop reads CASSPPVAGANTGELFF. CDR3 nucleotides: TGCGCCAGCAGCCCCCCAGTAGCGGGGGCCAACACCGGGGAGCTGTTTTTT.

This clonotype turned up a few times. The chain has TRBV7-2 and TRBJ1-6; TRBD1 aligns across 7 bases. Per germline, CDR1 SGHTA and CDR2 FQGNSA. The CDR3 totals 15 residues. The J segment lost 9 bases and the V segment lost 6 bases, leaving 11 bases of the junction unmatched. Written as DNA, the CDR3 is TGTGCCAGCAGGCCAGGGGGAGAGGGATCTTCACCCCTCCACTTT. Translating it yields CASRPGGEGSSPLHF.

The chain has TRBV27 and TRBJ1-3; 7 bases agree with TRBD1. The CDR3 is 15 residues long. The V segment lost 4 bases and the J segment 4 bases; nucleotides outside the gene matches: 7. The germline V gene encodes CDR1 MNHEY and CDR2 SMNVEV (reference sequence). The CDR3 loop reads CASSSGGYLGNTIYF. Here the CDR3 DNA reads TGTGCCAGCAGTTCAGGGGGTTATTTGGGAAACACCATATATTTT.

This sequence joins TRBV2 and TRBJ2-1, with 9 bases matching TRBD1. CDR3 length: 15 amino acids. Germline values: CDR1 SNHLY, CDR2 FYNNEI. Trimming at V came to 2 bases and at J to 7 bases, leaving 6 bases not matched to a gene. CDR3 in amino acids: CASSERDRVENEQFF. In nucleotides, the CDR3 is TGTGCCAGCAGTGAACGGGACAGGGTTGAGAATGAGCAGTTCTTC.

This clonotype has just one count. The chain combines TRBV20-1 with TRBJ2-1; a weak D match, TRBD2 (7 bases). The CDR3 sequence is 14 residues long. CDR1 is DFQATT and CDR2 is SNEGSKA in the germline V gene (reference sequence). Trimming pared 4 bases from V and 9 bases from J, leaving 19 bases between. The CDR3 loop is CSAIWRGPTGEQFF. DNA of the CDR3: TGCAGTGCTATCTGGCGGGGGCCAACGGGTGAGCAGTTCTTC.

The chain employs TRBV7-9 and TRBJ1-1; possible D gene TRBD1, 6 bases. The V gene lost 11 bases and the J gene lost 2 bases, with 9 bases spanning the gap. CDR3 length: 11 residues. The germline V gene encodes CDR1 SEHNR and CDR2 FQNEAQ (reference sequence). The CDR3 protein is CAGGYNTEAFF. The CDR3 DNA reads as TGTGCCGGGGGCTATAACACTGAAGCTTTCTTT.

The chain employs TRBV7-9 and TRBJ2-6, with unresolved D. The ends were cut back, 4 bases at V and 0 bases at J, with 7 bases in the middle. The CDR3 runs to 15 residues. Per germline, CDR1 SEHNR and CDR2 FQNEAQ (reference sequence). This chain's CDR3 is CASSSLDSGANVLTF. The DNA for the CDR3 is TGTGCCAGCAGCTCACTCGACTCTGGGGCCAACGTCCTGACTTTC.

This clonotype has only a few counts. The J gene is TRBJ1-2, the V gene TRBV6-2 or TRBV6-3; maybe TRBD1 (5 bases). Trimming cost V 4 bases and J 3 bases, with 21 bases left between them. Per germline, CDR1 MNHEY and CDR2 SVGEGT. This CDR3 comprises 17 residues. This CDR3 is CASSSTRARVEDYGYTF. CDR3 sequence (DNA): TGTGCCAGCAGTTCCACGCGAGCCAGGGTGGAGGACTATGGCTACACCTTC.

The DNA for the CDR3 is TGTGCCAGCAGTTTGGGACAGGGAGGTTTGAATGGCTACACCTTC. This gives the protein CASSLGQGGLNGYTF. The J gene is TRBJ1-2, the V gene TRBV6-5; 9 bases map to TRBD1. CDR3 size: 15 residues. Germline CDR1 is MNHEY and CDR2 is SVGAGI. The ends lost 4 bases at V and 6 bases at J; junction bases unmatched: 9.

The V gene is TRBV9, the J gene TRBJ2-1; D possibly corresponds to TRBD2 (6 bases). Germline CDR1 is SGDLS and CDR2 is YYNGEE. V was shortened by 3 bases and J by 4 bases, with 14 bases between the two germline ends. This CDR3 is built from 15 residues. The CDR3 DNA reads TGTGCCAGCAGCGATGCGGGACGTCCTTACAATGAGCAGTTCTTC. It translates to CASSDAGRPYNEQFF.

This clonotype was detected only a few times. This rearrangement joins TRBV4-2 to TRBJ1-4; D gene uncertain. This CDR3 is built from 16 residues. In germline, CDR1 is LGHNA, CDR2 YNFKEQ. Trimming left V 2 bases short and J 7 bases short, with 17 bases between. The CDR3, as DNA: TGTGCCAGCAGCCAATCCTTAGTGAGGGATGGTGAAAAACTGTTTTTT. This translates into CASSQSLVRDGEKLFF.

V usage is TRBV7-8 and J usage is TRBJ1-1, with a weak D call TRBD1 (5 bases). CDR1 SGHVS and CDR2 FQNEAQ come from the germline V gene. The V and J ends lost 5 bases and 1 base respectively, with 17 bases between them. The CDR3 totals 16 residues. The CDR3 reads CASSPVRTDRNTEAFF. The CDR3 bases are TGTGCCAGCAGCCCCGTTAGAACCGACAGGAACACTGAAGCTTTCTTT.

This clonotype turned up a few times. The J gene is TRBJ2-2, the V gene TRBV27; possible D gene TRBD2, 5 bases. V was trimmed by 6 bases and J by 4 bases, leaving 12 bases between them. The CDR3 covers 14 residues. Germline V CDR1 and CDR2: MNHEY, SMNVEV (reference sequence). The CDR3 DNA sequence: TGTGCCAGCAGAATCGGACTCCGCACCGGGGAGCTGTTTTTT. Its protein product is CASRIGLRTGELFF.

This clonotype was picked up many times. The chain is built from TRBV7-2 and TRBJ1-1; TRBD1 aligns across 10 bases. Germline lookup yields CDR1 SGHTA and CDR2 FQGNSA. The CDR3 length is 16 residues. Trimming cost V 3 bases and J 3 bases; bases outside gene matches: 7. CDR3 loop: CASSFLTGGSYTEAFF. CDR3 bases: TGTGCCAGCAGCTTCCTGACAGGGGGCAGCTACACTGAAGCTTTCTTT.

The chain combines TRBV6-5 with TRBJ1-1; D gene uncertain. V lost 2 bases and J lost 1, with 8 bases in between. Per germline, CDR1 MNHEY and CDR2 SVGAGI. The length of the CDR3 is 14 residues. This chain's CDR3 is CASSYKGWNTEAFF. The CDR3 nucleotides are TGTGCCAGCAGTTACAAGGGCTGGAACACTGAAGCTTTCTTT.

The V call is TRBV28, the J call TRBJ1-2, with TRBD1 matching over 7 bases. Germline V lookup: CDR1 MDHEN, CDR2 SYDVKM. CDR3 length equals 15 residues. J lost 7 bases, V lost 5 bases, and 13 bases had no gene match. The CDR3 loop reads CASSPRTGVLFGYTF. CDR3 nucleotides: TGTGCCAGCAGTCCCCGAACAGGGGTCCTATTTGGCTACACCTTC.